This TCR beta chain is from a study of blood T cell repertoires in COVID-19. In the study overall: Samples of COVID-19 (acute and convalescent) were obtained from the United States, Italy and Spain. In each case, the material was cDNA or gDNA derived from T cells, B-cell-depleted T cells, or PBMCs.

J lost 8 bases, V lost 7 bases, and 8 bases had no gene match. The CDR3 contains 14 residues. Germline CDR1 reads SNHLY; CDR2 reads FYNNEI. Original methodology: How many nucleated cells were present was estimated from reference gene primer amplification. Profiled with immunoSEQ multiplex PCR; TCRdb holds only in-frame clones, not every one. For V, J and clone size, that table is used; D and trimming come from the DNA. In the table there are some 190,000 clones, over 70% of which are singletons. Across over 20 US areas, participants ranged in age from about 18 to 90 years. The sequencing sample was made of PBMCs or T cells enriched from blood (not recorded which). This receptor was obtained from a man aged 55 to 70 who had been exposed to COVID-19. The chain combines TRBV2 with TRBJ1-4, with 9 nucleotides matching TRBD1. CDR3 amino acids: CASTPDRGVEKLFF. CDR3 nucleotides: TGTGCCAGCACCCCGGACAGGGGTGTGGAAAAACTGTTTTTT.